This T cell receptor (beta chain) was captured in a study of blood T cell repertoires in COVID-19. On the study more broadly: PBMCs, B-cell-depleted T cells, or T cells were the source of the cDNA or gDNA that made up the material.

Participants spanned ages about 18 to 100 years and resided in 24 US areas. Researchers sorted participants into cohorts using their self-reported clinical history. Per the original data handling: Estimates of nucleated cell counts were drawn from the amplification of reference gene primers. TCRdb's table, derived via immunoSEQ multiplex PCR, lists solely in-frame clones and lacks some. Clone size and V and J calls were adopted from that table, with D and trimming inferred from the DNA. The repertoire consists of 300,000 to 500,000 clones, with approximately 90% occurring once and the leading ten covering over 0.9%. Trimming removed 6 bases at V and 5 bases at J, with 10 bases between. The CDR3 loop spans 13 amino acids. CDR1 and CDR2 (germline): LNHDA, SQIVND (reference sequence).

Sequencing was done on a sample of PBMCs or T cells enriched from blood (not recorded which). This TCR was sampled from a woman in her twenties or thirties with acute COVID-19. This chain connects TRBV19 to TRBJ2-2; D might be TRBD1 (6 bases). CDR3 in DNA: TGTGCCAGTAGCCAACAGGGAACCGGGGAGCTGTTTTTT. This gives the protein CASSQQGTGELFF.